These T cell receptor beta chains were read from a single sample in a study of fetal regulatory T cell absence and autoimmunity. TCRdb keeps only in-frame clones here, not all; method: immunoSEQ multiplex PCR. There are 95,000 to 100,000 clones in the sample; roughly 70% occur only once, and 1.5% to 2% lies in the top ten. Sequencing was performed on pancreas tissue. The receptors shown here come from a male donor with IPEX syndrome. Both conserved end residues are part of each CDR3. The D gene is left open where the match is weak. Rows give clone size only sometimes, using once, few, many, or a class for an expanded clone.

>.|TRBJ2-5|.|TRBV5-4
CASSPKDGDVTQYF
TGTGCCAGCAGCCCCAAAGACGGTGACGTGACCCAGTACTTC
>.|TRBJ2-1|TRBD1|TRBV30
CAWALGTGGNEQFF
TGTGCCTGGGCCCTCGGGACAGGGGGGAATGAGCAGTTCTTC
>.|TRBJ1-1|.|TRBV30
CALEAEAFF
TGTGCCCTTGAAGCTGAAGCTTTCTTT
>.|TRBJ2-1|TRBD2|TRBV6-5
CASSPVAGAYNEQFF
TGTGCCAGCAGTCCCGTAGCGGGAGCCTACAATGAGCAGTTCTTC
>medium-sized|TRBJ2-7|.|TRBV4-1
CASSQGAASSSYEQYF
TGCGCCAGCAGCCAAGGGGCAGCGTCCAGCTCCTACGAGCAGTACTTC
>.|TRBJ1-2|.|TRBV6-5
CASSRDNYGYTF
TGTGCCAGCAGTCGGGACAACTATGGCTACACCTTC
>once|TRBJ2-3|TRBD1|TRBV15
CATSSDRGRLGDTQYF
TGTGCCACCAGCAGTGACAGGGGCCGGCTTGGAGATACGCAGTATTTT
>.|TRBJ2-5|.|TRBV10-2
CASSRGQETQYF
TGCGCCAGCTCCCGTGGGCAAGAGACCCAGTACTTC
>.|TRBJ1-1|.|TRBV18
CASSSRQGRTEAFF
TGTGCCAGCTCATCCCGGCAGGGGCGTACTGAAGCTTTCTTT
>.|TRBJ1-2|.|TRBV7-8
CASSFKRWQTGVYGYTF
TGTGCCAGCAGCTTCAAAAGATGGCAAACAGGAGTCTATGGCTACACCTTC
>.|TRBJ1-5|.|TRBV27
CASSSLDGTVEGQPQHF
TGTGCCAGCAGTTCCCTGGACGGGACGGTAGAAGGCCAGCCCCAGCATTTT
>.|TRBJ2-1|TRBD2|TRBV5-1
CASRSAGGFYEQFF
TGCGCCAGCAGGTCAGCGGGAGGGTTTTATGAGCAGTTCTTC
>few|TRBJ1-1|TRBD1|TRBV27
CASSSQGGAEAFF
TGTGCCAGCAGTTCCCAGGGGGGCGCTGAAGCTTTCTTT
>.|TRBJ2-7|TRBD2|TRBV27
CASSWGTSGLTYEQYF
TGTGCCAGCAGTTGGGGGACTAGCGGGTTGACCTACGAGCAGTACTTC
>.|TRBJ2-1|TRBD2|TRBV27
CASSLSGGRNSYNEQFF
TGTGCCAGCAGTTTAAGCGGGGGTCGCAACTCCTACAATGAGCAGTTCTTC
>.|TRBJ2-3|TRBD2|TRBV5-1
CASSLVRGGGTDTQYF
TGCGCCAGCAGCTTGGTGCGCGGGGGAGGCACAGATACGCAGTATTTT
>.|TRBJ2-5|.|TRBV11-2
CASSYWDQGWETQYF
TGTGCCAGCAGCTACTGGGACCAGGGCTGGGAGACCCAGTACTTC
>.|TRBJ1-4|.|TRBV5-4
CASSLRGSEKLFF
TGTGCCAGCAGCCTAAGGGGGTCGGAAAAACTGTTTTTT
>few|TRBJ1-3|.|TRBV27
CASSQGSGNTIYF
TGTGCCAGCAGCCAGGGGTCTGGAAACACCATATATTTT
>.|TRBJ1-2|TRBD1|TRBV10-3
CAISEATGNNYGYTF
TGTGCCATCAGTGAGGCGACAGGGAATAACTATGGCTACACCTTC
>.|TRBJ1-1|.|TRBV30
CAWTGGPEAFF
TGTGCCTGGACGGGAGGGCCTGAAGCTTTCTTT
>few|TRBJ2-7|TRBD2|TRBV5-1
CASSSSGSYEQYF
TGCGCCAGCAGCTCCAGCGGGAGCTACGAGCAGTACTTC
>.|TRBJ2-4|TRBD1|TRBV6-6
CASSLRQGGNIQYF
TGTGCCAGCAGTCTCCGACAGGGGGGGAACATTCAGTACTTC
>many|TRBJ2-7|TRBD1|TRBV6-1
CASGDRLLVQYF
TGTGCCAGCGGGGACAGACTCCTAGTGCAGTACTTC
>few|TRBJ1-2|.|TRBV2
CASSGWGRVSGYTF
TGTGCCAGCAGTGGATGGGGGCGGGTGAGCGGCTACACCTTC
>.|TRBJ2-3|TRBD2|TRBV13
CASSLYPPLAGASTDTQYF
TGTGCCAGCAGCTTATATCCCCCTTTAGCGGGCGCTAGCACAGATACGCAGTATTTT
>.|TRBJ2-3|.|TRBV29-1
CSVLGEGDTQYF
TGCAGCGTATTGGGGGAAGGAGATACGCAGTATTTT
>once|TRBJ2-7|.|TRBV29-1
CSVAGGTAYEQYF
TGCAGCGTCGCCGGAGGGACAGCTTACGAGCAGTACTTC
>.|TRBJ2-1|TRBD2|TRBV4-3
CASSQGASGVTNNEQFF
TGCGCCAGCAGCCAAGGCGCTAGCGGGGTAACCAACAATGAGCAGTTCTTC
>.|TRBJ1-2|TRBD1|TRBV10-3
CAISDGRQGVNYGYTF
TGTGCCATCAGTGACGGGCGACAGGGGGTTAACTATGGCTACACCTTC
>.|TRBJ2-3|.|TRBV9
CASSVGKTDTQYF
TGTGCCAGCAGCGTAGGTAAAACAGATACGCAGTATTTT
>.|TRBJ2-3|TRBD2|TRBV9
CASSARAGGPTDTQYF
TGTGCCAGCAGCGCCCGAGCGGGGGGCCCGACAGATACGCAGTATTTT
>once|TRBJ2-3|TRBD2|TRBV4-1
CASSQKKGLADTQYF
TGCGCCAGCAGCCAAAAAAAGGGACTAGCAGATACGCAGTATTTT
>.|TRBJ1-3|.|TRBV7-9
CASSLGRRSGNTIYF
TGTGCCAGCAGCTTGGGCAGGAGGTCCGGAAACACCATATATTTT
>few|TRBJ1-1|.|TRBV5-6
CASSLPGMNTEAFF
TGTGCCAGCAGCTTGCCAGGGATGAACACTGAAGCTTTCTTT
>.|TRBJ2-3|.|TRBV28
CASSLQGTDTQYF
TGTGCCAGCAGTTTACAGGGCACAGATACGCAGTATTTT
>.|TRBJ2-1|TRBD2|TRBV19
CASSIGGLGNEQFF
TGTGCCAGTAGTATAGGAGGACTAGGGAATGAGCAGTTCTTC
>.|TRBJ1-5|.|TRBV5-6
CASSLYNQPQHF
TGTGCCAGCAGCCTTTACAATCAGCCCCAGCATTTT
>.|TRBJ2-7|TRBD2|TRBV29-1
CSITSGRGYEQYF
TGCAGCATAACTAGCGGGAGAGGGTACGAGCAGTACTTC
>few|TRBJ1-2|TRBD1|TRBV4-2
CASSQEKGAYYGYTF
TGTGCCAGCAGCCAAGAGAAGGGGGCCTACTATGGCTACACCTTC
>.|TRBJ2-5|.|TRBV5-4
CASSSDQDVETQYF
TGTGCCAGCAGCTCAGACCAAGACGTAGAGACCCAGTACTTC
>.|TRBJ2-1|TRBD1|TRBV9
CASSSGQDSDEQFF
TGTGCCAGCAGCTCCGGACAGGACTCGGATGAGCAGTTCTTC
>.|TRBJ2-5|TRBD2|TRBV10-2
CASRVTSGGETQYF
TGCGCCAGCAGAGTGACTAGCGGGGGGGAGACCCAGTACTTC
>many|TRBJ2-1|.|TRBV7-9
CASSTLANEQFF
TGTGCCAGCAGCACCCTAGCGAATGAGCAGTTCTTC
>few|TRBJ2-7|TRBD2|TRBV7-9
CASSWTSGSSYEQYF
TGTGCCAGCAGCTGGACTAGCGGGAGCTCCTACGAGCAGTACTTC
>.|TRBJ2-7|TRBD2|TRBV4-3
CASSQDLQAGGYEQYF
TGCGCCAGCAGCCAAGATCTTCAAGCGGGGGGCTACGAGCAGTACTTC
>.|TRBJ2-1|.|TRBV6-5
CASSYQGAYNEQFF
TGTGCCAGCAGTTATCAGGGAGCCTACAATGAGCAGTTCTTC
>.|TRBJ2-3|.|TRBV7-6
CASRAGTKSTDTQYF
TGTGCCAGCAGAGCCGGGACCAAGAGCACAGATACGCAGTATTTT
>.|TRBJ2-2|TRBD1|TRBV4-1
CASSQLTGGEGELFF
TGCGCCAGCAGCCAACTAACAGGGGGTGAAGGGGAGCTGTTTTTT
>.|TRBJ2-7|.|TRBV7-2
CASSLGGAGIYEQYF
TGTGCCAGCAGCTTAGGGGGGGCTGGTATTTACGAGCAGTACTTC
>few|TRBJ2-7|.|TRBV5-6
CASSLRYEQYF
TGTGCCAGCAGCTTGCGCTACGAGCAGTACTTC
>few|TRBJ2-1|TRBD1|TRBV27
CASSGQGDNEQFF
TGTGCCAGCAGTGGACAGGGGGACAATGAGCAGTTCTTC
>.|TRBJ2-3|TRBD2|TRBV4-1
CASSLGTSGLTDTQYF
TGCGCCAGCAGCCTCGGGACTAGCGGGTTAACAGATACGCAGTATTTT
>.|TRBJ2-7|.|TRBV5-1
CASSLSRYEQYF
TGCGCCAGCAGCTTGAGCAGGTACGAGCAGTACTTC
>.|TRBJ2-7|.|TRBV7-2
CASSLSGYVAEGYEQYF
TGTGCCAGCAGTTTGTCAGGGTATGTGGCAGAAGGGTACGAGCAGTACTTC
>.|TRBJ2-3|.|TRBV6-5
CASRTLTDTQYF
TGTGCCAGCAGGACCCTTACAGATACGCAGTATTTT
>.|TRBJ2-1|.|TRBV2
CASSVWGPYNEQFF
TGTGCCAGCAGTGTTTGGGGGCCCTACAATGAGCAGTTCTTC
>.|TRBJ1-6|.|TRBV30
CAWSGRYNSPLHF
TGTGCCTGGAGTGGGCGCTATAATTCACCCCTCCACTTT
>.|TRBJ2-3|.|TRBV5-8
CASSLLVQYTDTQYF
TGTGCCAGCAGCTTGCTGGTACAGTACACAGATACGCAGTATTTT
>.|TRBJ2-7|.|TRBV15
CATSNSYEQYF
TGTGCCACCAGCAACTCCTACGAGCAGTACTTC